This TCR beta chain was recovered during a study of blood T cell repertoires in COVID-19. Sequencing used immunoSEQ multiplex PCR; TCRdb keeps in-frame clones, though not all of them. The sample lists over 200,000 clones, 88% occurring once. Between the trimmed V and J ends, which lost 3 bases and 0 bases, there was a span of 22 bases. The CDR3 consists of 19 residues. Germline CDR1 LGHDT, CDR2 YNNKEL (reference sequence). The sample consisted of peripheral blood. The receptor was derived from a man aged 18-30 years with active or convalescent COVID-19. The chain uses TRBV3-1 (or the pseudogene TRBV3-2) and TRBJ2-3; no reliable D call. The DNA for the CDR3 is TGTGCCAGCAGCCAGGCCGGCCTGTTCAGAGGAACTAGCACAGATACGCAGTATTTT. Protein: CASSQAGLFRGTSTDTQYF.